The TCR beta chain under discussion was sequenced for a study of cytomegalovirus exposure and HLA in healthy donors. With regard to this clone: What it binds is not known.

PCR primers comprised 60 Vbeta and 13 Jbeta primers. The repertoire was sequenced with immunoSEQ multiplex PCR; TCRdb's copy has only in-frame clones and lacks some. The sample consists of over 250,000 clones, 75% to 90% of them appearing once. General study findings and limits: Likely technical artifact: a cluster of highly shared sequence variants.

The CDR3 has 17 residues. Trimming removed 5 bases from V and 0 bases from J; junction bases left unmatched: 10. In germline, CDR1 is SQVTM, CDR2 ANQGSEA. Sequenced input: PBMCs. This receptor was taken from a man aged 35 to 55 in good health and CMV-seropositive. The chain is built from TRBV29-1 and TRBJ1-4, with 9 bases aligning to TRBD1. The chain's CDR3 is CSVIHRDRVATNEKLFF. CDR3 nucleotide sequence: TGCAGCGTTATACACCGGGACAGGGTGGCAACTAATGAAAAACTGTTTTTT.